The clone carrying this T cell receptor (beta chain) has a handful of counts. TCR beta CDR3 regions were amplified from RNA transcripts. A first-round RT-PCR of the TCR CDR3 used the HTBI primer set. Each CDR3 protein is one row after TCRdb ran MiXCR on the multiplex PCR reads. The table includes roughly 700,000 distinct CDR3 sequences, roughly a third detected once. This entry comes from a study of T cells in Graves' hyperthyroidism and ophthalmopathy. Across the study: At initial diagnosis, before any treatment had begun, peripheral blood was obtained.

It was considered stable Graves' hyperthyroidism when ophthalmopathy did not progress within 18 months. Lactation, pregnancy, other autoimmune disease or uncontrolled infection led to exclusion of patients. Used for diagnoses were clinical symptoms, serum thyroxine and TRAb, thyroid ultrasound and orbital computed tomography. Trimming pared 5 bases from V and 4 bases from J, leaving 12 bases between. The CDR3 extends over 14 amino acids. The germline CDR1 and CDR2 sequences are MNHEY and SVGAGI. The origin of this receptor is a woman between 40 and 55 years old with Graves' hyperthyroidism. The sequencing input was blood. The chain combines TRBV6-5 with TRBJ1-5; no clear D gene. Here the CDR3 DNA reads TGTGCCAGCAGTCCCCTTAGGGAGAATCAGCCCCAGCATTTT. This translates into CASSPLRENQPQHF.